This TCR beta chain appears in the sequencing data of a study of blood T cells in healthy people across ages. Overall study results and limits: The study found more naive CD4+ cells and higher diversity in long-lived than aged donors.

About this clonotype: Antigen unknown.

Every sample gave at least 5 micrograms of total RNA when it was extracted. Using a J-beta primer mix together with a sample-barcoded 5' primer, a second PCR was run for 7 to 11 cycles. TCRdb reprocessed the 5' RACE reads via MiXCR and lists one record per CDR3 protein. The sample lists approximately 880,000 distinct CDR3 sequences; 40% to 60% were seen once. Trimming at V came to 6 bases and at J to 6 bases, leaving 2 bases not matched to a gene. In germline, CDR1 is ENHRY, CDR2 SYGVKD. The CDR3 spans 12 residues. The sequence was collected from a man aged 25-45 years in good health. The material sequenced was blood. The chain links TRBV10-3 to TRBJ1-2, with 9 bases identical to TRBD1. The CDR3 region has the DNA TGTGCCATCAGGGGACAGGGTAATGGCTACACCTTC. Encoded protein: CAIRGQGNGYTF.